The rows below give T cell receptor beta chains drawn from one sample of a study of T cells in Graves' hyperthyroidism and ophthalmopathy. TCRdb redid the calling of the multiplex PCR reads with MiXCR, one entry per CDR3 protein. The sample contains about 340,000 distinct CDR3 sequences, around a sixth of which appear only once. The sequencing input was blood. Receptor source: a woman aged 45-65 years with Graves' hyperthyroidism. The CDR3 runs from the conserved cysteine through the conserved F or W. A D gene is named only where the DNA matches it firmly. Only part of the rows carry a size: once, few, many, or a class if the clone is expanded.

v_call	j_call	clone_size	d_call	cdr3_aa	cdr3_nt
TRBV5-1	TRBJ2-1	many	-	CASSLYSNEQFF	TGCGCCAGCAGCTTGTACAGCAATGAGCAGTTCTTC
TRBV20-1	TRBJ2-1	-	-	CSARVVAGSTYNEQFF	TGCAGTGCTAGAGTAGTTGCCGGGAGCACCTACAATGAGCAGTTCTTC
TRBV28	TRBJ1-1	many	-	CASSLSRTSSEAFF	TGTGCCAGCAGTTTATCCAGGACAAGTTCTGAAGCTTTCTTT
TRBV14	TRBJ1-2	few	-	CASSQVSDYGYTF	TGTGCCAGCAGCCAAGTGTCGGACTATGGCTACACCTTC
TRBV6-1	TRBJ2-7	many	-	CASTNGGPFYEQYF	TGTGCCAGCACCAACGGGGGGCCCTTCTACGAGCAGTACTTC
TRBV27	TRBJ2-6	many	TRBD1	CASRGGTTGANVLTF	TGTGCCAGCAGAGGGGGCACTACCGGGGCCAACGTCCTGACTTTC
TRBV5-4	TRBJ2-2	-	TRBD2	CASSLIAGANTGELFF	TGTGCCAGCAGCCTTATAGCGGGGGCGAACACCGGGGAGCTGTTTTTT
TRBV7-3	TRBJ2-2	-	-	CASSSAGASGGELFF	TGTGCCAGCAGCTCCGCCGGGGCCTCGGGCGGGGAGCTGTTTTTT
TRBV27	TRBJ1-2	-	TRBD1	CASSAGTGGIYGYTF	TGTGCCAGCAGTGCCGGGACAGGGGGAATCTATGGCTACACCTTC
TRBV6-9	TRBJ2-3	-	-	CAGSYRASSTDTQYF	TGTGCCGGCAGTTACAGGGCCTCTAGCACAGATACGCAGTATTTT
TRBV18	TRBJ2-3	few	-	CASSPPGGATDTQYF	TGTGCCAGCTCACCACCTGGGGGGGCCACAGATACGCAGTATTTT
TRBV2	TRBJ2-1	many	-	CASRWTLTAPYNEQFF	TGTGCCAGCCGTTGGACTCTCACGGCGCCCTACAATGAGCAGTTCTTC
TRBV28	TRBJ2-7	many	TRBD2	CASKTSGVYEQYF	TGTGCCAGCAAGACTAGCGGGGTCTACGAGCAGTACTTC
TRBV27	TRBJ2-3	many	TRBD2	CASSLSGTSGATDTQYF	TGTGCCAGCAGTTTGTCTGGGACTAGCGGGGCGACAGATACGCAGTATTTT
TRBV20-1	TRBJ2-7	-	TRBD2	CSGTSGSTYEQYF	TGCAGTGGGACTAGCGGGAGTACCTACGAGCAGTACTTC
TRBV28	TRBJ1-1	-	-	CASIRGEGNTEAFF	TGTGCCAGCATTCGCGGGGAGGGGAACACTGAAGCTTTCTTT
TRBV20-1	TRBJ2-1	many	TRBD2	CSAGVRGGVNEQFF	TGCAGTGCGGGAGTGCGGGGGGGCGTGAATGAGCAGTTCTTC
TRBV7-2	TRBJ1-1	few	-	CASSLAGGHFATEAFF	TGTGCCAGCAGCTTAGCCGGAGGACATTTTGCCACTGAAGCTTTCTTT
TRBV7-8	TRBJ2-5	few	-	CASSLRSGHLQETQYF	TGTGCCAGCAGCTTACGTTCCGGTCACCTCCAAGAGACCCAGTACTTC
TRBV6-6	TRBJ1-4	-	-	CASSYEAIVVGKLFF	TGTGCCAGCAGTTACGAGGCGATTGTTGTTGGAAAACTGTTTTTT
TRBV28	TRBJ2-3	few	TRBD2	CASSITSAGADTQYF	TGTGCCAGCAGTATAACTAGCGCCGGTGCTGATACGCAGTATTTT
TRBV20-1	TRBJ1-2	many	-	CSVPGGTFLNYGYTF	TGCAGTGTCCCCGGGGGGACGTTCCTTAACTATGGCTACACCTTC
TRBV6-1	TRBJ1-2	-	TRBD1	CASSEGLYTTGGVYGYTF	TGTGCCAGCAGTGAAGGGCTATACACGACAGGGGGCGTCTATGGCTACACCTTC
TRBV5-8	TRBJ1-5	many	-	CASSLGFDQPQHF	TGTGCCAGCAGCTTGGGGTTCGATCAGCCCCAGCATTTT
TRBV7-3	TRBJ2-2	-	-	CASSLRAGSNTGELFF	TGTGCCAGCAGCTTAAGGGCGGGGTCGAACACCGGAGAGCTGTTTTTT
TRBV9	TRBJ2-1	-	-	CASSAGLPREQFF	TGTGCCAGCAGCGCCGGACTACCACGAGAGCAGTTCTTC
TRBV9	TRBJ2-5	few	TRBD2	CASSVEGLAQEAQYF	TGTGCCAGCAGCGTAGAGGGACTAGCGCAAGAGGCCCAGTACTTC
TRBV12-3/TRBV12-4	TRBJ2-1	many	TRBD1	CASRPGQGASNEQFF	TGTGCCAGCAGACCCGGACAGGGGGCATCGAATGAGCAGTTCTTC
TRBV6-1	TRBJ2-7	-	TRBD1	CASSVGQGSYEQYF	TGTGCCAGCAGTGTCGGACAGGGTTCCTACGAGCAGTACTTC
TRBV29-1	TRBJ1-2	-	-	CSARDGNGYTF	TGCAGCGCGAGGGACGGAAATGGCTACACCTTC
TRBV12-3/TRBV12-4	TRBJ1-1	-	-	CASSLVPGAEAFF	TGTGCCAGCAGTTTAGTACCGGGGGCTGAAGCTTTCTTT
TRBV4-1	TRBJ2-7	-	TRBD1	CASSQAPGQAYEQYF	TGCGCCAGCAGCCAAGCCCCCGGACAGGCCTACGAGCAGTACTTC
TRBV6-1	TRBJ1-1	many	-	CASSLHKNMNTEAFF	TGTGCCAGCAGTCTTCACAAGAATATGAACACTGAAGCTTTCTTT
TRBV10-3	TRBJ2-5	many	TRBD2	CAISPSSGGAGETQYF	TGTGCCATCAGTCCCTCTAGCGGGGGGGCCGGAGAGACCCAGTACTTC
TRBV15	TRBJ2-5	few	-	CATSGGPLGGQETQYF	TGTGCCACCAGCGGAGGACCCCTTGGTGGTCAAGAGACCCAGTACTTC
TRBV29-1	TRBJ1-5	-	TRBD1	CSVEGTGDQPQHF	TGCAGCGTTGAAGGGACAGGGGATCAGCCCCAGCATTTT
TRBV7-6	TRBJ1-6	-	TRBD1	CASSLAPQGASYNSPLHF	TGTGCCAGCAGCTTAGCGCCACAGGGGGCTTCCTATAATTCACCCCTCCACTTT
TRBV7-2	TRBJ1-2	many	-	CASSAGPQYNYGYTF	TGTGCCAGCAGCGCTGGCCCGCAGTACAACTATGGCTACACCTTC
TRBV18	TRBJ2-5	-	-	CASSPQGRETQYF	TGTGCCAGCTCACCGCAGGGGAGAGAGACCCAGTACTTC
TRBV12-5	TRBJ2-3	-	-	CASASTTDTQYF	TGTGCTAGTGCCTCGACCACAGATACGCAGTATTTT
TRBV20-1	TRBJ2-7	few	TRBD1	CSASTWDRVSYEQYF	TGCAGTGCTAGTACTTGGGACAGGGTCTCCTACGAGCAGTACTTC
TRBV19	TRBJ1-2	few	-	CASSMAGGGPNYGYTF	TGTGCCAGTAGTATGGCCGGTGGGGGACCTAACTATGGCTACACCTTC
TRBV20-1	TRBJ2-7	many	TRBD2	CSAVPGLAGDEQYF	TGCAGTGCTGTTCCTGGACTAGCGGGAGACGAGCAGTACTTC
TRBV28	TRBJ2-7	few	-	CASSSPSAIEQYF	TGTGCCAGCAGTTCCCCCTCGGCTATTGAGCAGTACTTC
TRBV10-2	TRBJ1-1	many	-	CASGDLLNTEAFF	TGCGCCAGTGGTGACCTCCTGAACACTGAAGCTTTCTTT
TRBV6-1	TRBJ1-2	many	-	CASSEGSTNYGYTF	TGTGCCAGCAGTGAGGGCAGCACTAACTATGGCTACACCTTC
TRBV7-9	TRBJ2-5	few	-	CASSPPQGGLQETQYF	TGTGCCAGCAGCCCACCTCAGGGGGGATTACAAGAGACCCAGTACTTC
TRBV13	TRBJ2-1	many	TRBD2	CASSSAGGTYNEQFF	TGTGCCAGCAGCTCGGCGGGGGGGACTTATAATGAGCAGTTCTTC
TRBV30	TRBJ2-5	-	-	CAWSGGPYQETQYF	TGTGCCTGGAGCGGCGGGCCGTACCAAGAGACCCAGTACTTC
TRBV7-3	TRBJ2-3	few	TRBD2	CASRRTSGGTDTQYF	TGTGCCAGCAGAAGAACTAGCGGGGGCACAGATACGCAGTATTTT
TRBV18	TRBJ2-2	few	TRBD2	CASAHSGRADTGELFF	TGTGCCAGCGCCCATAGCGGGAGGGCCGACACCGGGGAGCTGTTTTTT
TRBV7-8	TRBJ2-1	few	TRBD2	CASSPPGTNFNEQFF	TGTGCCAGCAGCCCCCCCGGGACTAACTTCAATGAGCAGTTCTTC
TRBV20-1	TRBJ1-4	-	TRBD1	CSATTGLREKLFF	TGCAGTGCTACGACAGGGCTGCGGGAAAAACTGTTTTTT
TRBV19	TRBJ2-7	few	TRBD2	CASSTTTSGAYEQYF	TGTGCCAGTAGTACTACGACTAGCGGAGCCTACGAGCAGTACTTC
TRBV18	TRBJ2-3	many	-	CASSPPGLGGDTQYF	TGTGCCAGCTCACCACCGGGCTTAGGTGGAGATACGCAGTATTTT
TRBV3-1	TRBJ2-1	-	-	CASSKGGGTRRNEQFF	TGTGCCAGCAGCAAGGGAGGGGGGACCAGGCGCAATGAGCAGTTCTTC
TRBV27	TRBJ2-6	-	-	CASSGAFSSGANVLTF	TGTGCCAGCAGTGGAGCGTTTAGCTCTGGGGCCAACGTCCTGACTTTC
TRBV2	TRBJ2-3	many	-	CASRAQGGRGTDTQYF	TGTGCCAGCAGGGCCCAGGGAGGTCGCGGCACAGATACGCAGTATTTT